This TCR beta chain derives from a study of CD8+ T cells in alopecia areata. After isolation, RNA underwent reverse transcription to generate cDNA as the sequencing template. Data came from immunoSEQ multiplex PCR; TCRdb stores just in-frame clones and leaves some out. The table has about 210,000 clones, about 58% seen once. Documented treatment: oral pan-JAK inhibitor, 5-10 mg twice daily. Comment on this clone: The antigen remains undetermined.

Germline CDR1 reads SQVTM; CDR2 reads ANQGSEA. The CDR3 loop spans 19 amino acids. Study results and caveats: More clonal than normal scalp was lesional scalp, particularly alopecia totalis/universalis.

Specimen: CD4+ T cells sorted from blood, collected at week 4, from a patient treated with tofacitinib. V gene TRBV29-1 combines with J gene TRBJ2-2; TRBD2 agrees at 9 bases. This TCR came from a human donor with alopecia areata. The chain's CDR3 is CIPQISGGLMMSEPGELFF. In DNA form, the CDR3 reads TGCATTCCCCAAATTAGCGGGGGCTTGATGATGTCCGAACCGGGGGAGCTGTTTTTT.